This T cell receptor beta chain comes out of a study of beta chain features in type 1 diabetes. There are a few counts of this clone. V lost 3 bases, J lost 0 bases, and 11 bases lay in between. The CDR3 sequence is 14 residues long. The germline V gene has CDR1 GTSNPN and CDR2 SVGIG (reference sequence). The sequenced template was cDNA made from the entire isolated RNA. TCRdb's copy holds only in-frame clones and misses some; the assay was immunoSEQ multiplex PCR. This table holds about half a million clones, around 10% found once. Sequenced sample: naive CD4+ T cells from blood. This clonotype originated in a woman aged 18-30 years in good health. The rearrangement joins TRBV30 to TRBJ1-2; tentatively, D is TRBD1 (6 bases). The CDR3 loop is CAWRTGNPNYGYTF. The DNA for the CDR3 is TGTGCCTGGAGGACAGGCAATCCTAACTATGGCTACACCTTC.